This T cell receptor beta chain was captured by sequencing in a study of control samples from healthy donors and cancer patients. The protocol was immunoSEQ multiplex PCR, while the TCRdb copy is restricted to in-frame clones and leaves out a portion. The data hold just under 65,000 clones, with 85% observed a single time. The CDR3 length is 14 residues. Germline V gene data show CDR1 as SGHAT and CDR2 as FQDESV (reference sequence). The trim removed 3 bases at V and 5 bases at J, leaving 4 bases unmatched. This sequence originates from a man aged 35 to 55 in good health. The sequencing sample was made of blood. The genes are TRBV11-1 and TRBJ1-3; TRBD1 agrees at 7 bases. The CDR3 nucleotides are TGTGCCAGCAGCTTGGGGGACAGCAGAAACACCATATATTTT. Amino acid sequence: CASSLGDSRNTIYF.